A selection of T cell receptor beta chains follows, all from one sample in a study of T cell responses to AZD1222 COVID-19 vaccine. Method: immunoSEQ multiplex PCR; TCRdb's copy keeps in-frame clones and lacks some. The sample records about 48,000 clones, roughly 90% being singletons. The sample in question was peripheral blood, obtained 28 days after the second AZD1222 dose. The receptors here all came from an adult who received the AZD1222 COVID-19 vaccine. The CDR3 runs from the conserved cysteine through the conserved F or W. The order of the fields is J gene, clone size, D gene, CDR3 length, V gene, CDR3 protein, CDR3 DNA. D genes are given only for firm matches. Size is stated for part of the rows, as once, few or many counts, or as a class when the clone is expanded.

J: TRBJ1-1
size: once
D: .
length: 12
V: TRBV4-1
CDR3: CASSPGQPEAFF
DNA: TGCGCCAGCAGCCCCGGTCAGCCTGAAGCTTTCTTT

J: TRBJ2-7
size: .
D: TRBD2
length: 16
V: TRBV14
CDR3: CASSQFGLAASYEQYF
DNA: TGTGCCAGCAGCCAATTTGGACTAGCGGCCTCCTACGAGCAGTACTTC

J: TRBJ2-7
size: .
D: .
length: 15
V: TRBV7-2
CDR3: CASSLDSGAAYEQYF
DNA: TGTGCCAGCAGCTTAGATAGCGGCGCCGCCTACGAGCAGTACTTC

J: TRBJ2-1
size: .
D: TRBD2
length: 15
V: TRBV5-1
CDR3: CASSEATSGMNEQFF
DNA: TGCGCCAGCAGCGAAGCTACTAGCGGAATGAATGAGCAGTTCTTC

J: TRBJ2-7
size: .
D: .
length: 14
V: TRBV28
CDR3: CASSLVGLSYEQYF
DNA: TGTGCCAGCAGTTTAGTAGGGCTCTCCTACGAGCAGTACTTC

J: TRBJ1-3
size: .
D: .
length: 11
V: TRBV20-1
CDR3: CSSNSGNTIYF
DNA: TGCAGTTCAAACTCTGGAAACACCATATATTTT

J: TRBJ1-6
size: .
D: .
length: 17
V: TRBV28
CDR3: CASSSSGPSSYNSPLHF
DNA: TGTGCCAGCAGTTCTTCCGGGCCGAGCTCCTATAATTCACCCCTCCACTTT

J: TRBJ2-2
size: .
D: .
length: 18
V: TRBV23-1
CDR3: CASSQSKAGGGSTGELFF
DNA: TGCGCCAGCAGTCAATCGAAGGCAGGGGGAGGGAGCACCGGGGAGCTGTTTTTT

J: TRBJ2-7
size: .
D: .
length: 16
V: TRBV6-2/TRBV6-3
CDR3: CASSSELPEGSYEQYF
DNA: TGTGCCAGCAGTTCCGAACTACCCGAGGGCTCCTACGAGCAGTACTTC

J: TRBJ1-5
size: .
D: .
length: 13
V: TRBV10-2
CDR3: CASMRGSNQPQHF
DNA: TGCGCCAGCATGCGGGGGAGCAATCAGCCCCAGCATTTT

J: TRBJ2-3
size: .
D: TRBD2
length: 15
V: TRBV6-5
CDR3: CASSPLAGGPDTQYF
DNA: TGTGCCAGCAGTCCACTAGCGGGGGGCCCAGATACGCAGTATTTT

J: TRBJ2-7
size: .
D: TRBD2
length: 15
V: TRBV19
CDR3: CASSITSGESYEQYF
DNA: TGTGCCAGTAGTATTACTAGCGGGGAGTCCTACGAGCAGTACTTC

J: TRBJ1-2
size: .
D: TRBD1
length: 14
V: TRBV9
CDR3: CASSEQGAGYGYTF
DNA: TGTGCCAGCAGCGAACAGGGGGCGGGCTATGGCTACACCTTC

J: TRBJ2-7
size: .
D: .
length: 14
V: TRBV11-3
CDR3: CASSLNGIGSEQYF
DNA: TGTGCCAGCAGCTTAAACGGCATTGGGTCCGAGCAGTACTTC

J: TRBJ1-4
size: .
D: TRBD1
length: 14
V: TRBV7-9
CDR3: CASSSRGANEKLFF
DNA: TGTGCCAGCAGCTCCAGGGGGGCTAATGAAAAACTGTTTTTT

J: TRBJ1-4
size: once
D: .
length: 13
V: TRBV19
CDR3: CASSSRANEKLFF
DNA: TGTGCCAGTAGTTCGAGGGCTAATGAAAAACTGTTTTTT

J: TRBJ1-3
size: .
D: .
length: 16
V: TRBV7-2
CDR3: CASSLGVPGFRNTIYF
DNA: TGTGCCAGCAGCTTAGGAGTTCCGGGCTTTAGAAACACCATATATTTT

J: TRBJ2-7
size: few
D: TRBD2
length: 14
V: TRBV2
CDR3: CASNLLAGLYEQYF
DNA: TGTGCCAGCAACCTCCTAGCGGGGCTCTACGAGCAGTACTTC